These 11 T cell receptor beta chains originate from one sample sequenced in a study of blood T cell repertoires in COVID-19. Repertoires were generated with immunoSEQ multiplex PCR, while TCRdb's copy carries only in-frame clones and drops some. This table holds 84,000 or so clones, around 80% found once. The sequenced material came from peripheral blood. These receptor sequences come from a man at least 80 years old with active or convalescent COVID-19.

This chain uses TRBV18 with TRBJ1-1; D may be TRBD1 (6 bases). The CDR3 loop spans 14 amino acids. The V gene's germline CDR1 is KGHSH and CDR2 LQKENI. Trimming stripped 5 bases from V and 0 bases from J, with 10 bases between. For the CDR3, the DNA is TGTGCCAGCTCAGCGGACAGTTTGAACACTGAAGCTTTCTTT. It yields the protein CASSADSLNTEAFF.

The chain employs TRBV24-1 and TRBJ2-5, with TRBD1 matching 8 bases. Trimming at V came to 3 bases and at J to 8 bases, leaving 7 bases not matched to a gene. CDR3 size: 14 residues. Germline CDR1 and CDR2: KGHDR and SFDVKD. DNA of the CDR3: TGTGCCACCAGTGATCTGAGGACAGGGCCTACCCAGTACTTC. Encoded protein: CATSDLRTGPTQYF.

The J gene is TRBJ2-1, the V gene TRBV14; 11 bases fit TRBD1. Trimming removed 5 bases from V and 7 bases from J; junction bases left unmatched: 7. Germline V lookup: CDR1 SGHDN, CDR2 FVKESK. The CDR3 contains 15 residues. DNA of the CDR3: TGTGCCAGCAGCTCCGGACAGGGGGCATGGAATGAGCAGTTCTTC. This sequence encodes CASSSGQGAWNEQFF.

The J gene is TRBJ2-7, the V gene TRBV2; D might be TRBD2 (6 bases). Trimming left V 3 bases short and J 7 bases short, with 19 bases between. The CDR3 totals 15 residues. CDR1 is SNHLY, CDR2 FYNNEI, per germline. CDR3 in amino acids: CASSDVDGREREQYF. The CDR3, as DNA: TGTGCCAGCAGTGATGTCGATGGGCGGGAAAGGGAGCAGTACTTC. Complete variable domain (other parts from reference TRBV2 and TRBJ2-7): EPEVTQTPSHQVTQMGQEVILRCVPISNHLYFYWYRQILGQKVEFLVSFYNNEISEKSEIFDDQFSVERPDGSNFTLKIRSTKLEDSAMYFCASSDVDGREREQYFGPGTRLTVT.

The genes are TRBV7-3 and TRBJ2-2; 7 nucleotides line up with TRBD1. Trimming removed 6 bases from V and 0 bases from J; junction bases left unmatched: 4. The CDR3 sequence is 15 residues long. Germline CDR1 reads SGHTA; CDR2 reads FQGTGA. The CDR3: CASRLQGANTGELFF. The CDR3 DNA reads as TGTGCCAGCAGGCTGCAGGGGGCGAACACCGGGGAGCTGTTTTTT. The whole variable domain, filled in from reference TRBV7-3 and TRBJ2-2, reads GAGVSQTPSNKVTEKGKYVELRCDPISGHTALYWYRQSLGQGPEFLIYFQGTGAADDSGLPNDRFFAVRPEGSVSTLKIQRTERGDSAVYLCASRLQGANTGELFFGEGSRLTVL.

V gene TRBV6-6 combines with J gene TRBJ1-1; 9 nucleotides agree with TRBD1. CDR3 length: 13 amino acids. The germline V gene encodes CDR1 MNHNY and CDR2 SVGAGI (reference sequence). The V segment lost 5 bases and the J segment 11 bases; nucleotides outside the gene matches: 9. This CDR3 is CASSPPGQGPAFF. CDR3 coding DNA: TGTGCCAGCAGTCCCCCGGGACAGGGTCCGGCTTTCTTT.

This chain links TRBV3-1 (or the pseudogene TRBV3-2) with TRBJ2-1; unclear D gene. In germline, CDR1 is LGHDT, CDR2 YNNKEL (reference sequence). V was cut by 4 bases and J by 2 bases, with 6 bases left in between. This CDR3 region has 13 residues. The CDR3 loop is CASSLSTYNEQFF. CDR3 DNA: TGTGCCAGCAGCCTTTCTACCTACAATGAGCAGTTCTTC.

V and J are TRBV5-5 and TRBJ1-5; maybe TRBD1 (5 bases). V was pared by 2 bases and J by 6 bases, with 9 bases between. The CDR3 sequence is 13 residues long. The germline CDR1 and CDR2 sequences are SGHKS and YYEKEE (reference sequence). In DNA, the CDR3 is TGTGCCAGCAGCTTCGGGGGGGTTCAGCCCCAGCATTTT. Residues: CASSFGGVQPQHF.

This clone was recorded once. This chain joins TRBV7-8 and TRBJ2-5; TRBD1 matches at 12 bases. The germline V gene has CDR1 SGHVS and CDR2 FQNEAQ. Trimming removed 5 bases from V and 5 bases from J; junction bases left unmatched: 6. CDR3 length equals 15 residues. The CDR3 spells CASSIGTGGWETQYF. The CDR3 nucleotides are TGTGCCAGCAGCATAGGGACAGGGGGCTGGGAGACCCAGTACTTC.

This chain uses TRBV19 with TRBJ2-4; tentative D call: TRBD2 (6 bases). Germline CDR1 reads LNHDA; CDR2 reads SQIVND (reference sequence). The V gene lost 6 bases and the J gene lost 1 base, with 25 bases spanning the gap. The CDR3 loop spans 19 amino acids. CDR3 DNA sequence: TGTGCCAGTAGGCGGGGAGGACCAAGAGCGCCGGTTGCCAAAAACATTCAGTACTTC. Its translation is CASRRGGPRAPVAKNIQYF.

The V call is TRBV11-3, the J call TRBJ2-3, with D perhaps TRBD1 or TRBD2 (5 bases each). Looked up from germline, CDR1 is SGHNT and CDR2 is YENEEA. This CDR3 region has 15 residues. The V and J ends lost 5 bases and 5 bases respectively, with 17 bases between them. CDR3 loop: CASSLGGRVIDTQYF. CDR3 coding DNA: TGTGCCAGCAGCCTAGGAGGCAGGGTAATAGATACGCAGTATTTT.